This record concerns one TCR beta chain sequence. The antigen remains undetermined. This entry belongs to a study of shared clonotypes between healthy human individuals. Repertoires were generated with immunoSEQ multiplex PCR, while TCRdb's copy carries only in-frame clones and drops some. The sample consists of a few million clones, 85% to 95% of them appearing once. Study-level points and caveats: Naive subsets typically showed greater estimated richness than memory subsets. Large sequencing depth failed to make sorted-subset sequencing complete, rarefaction showed.

Trimming at V came to 5 bases and at J to 0 bases, leaving 7 bases not matched to a gene. The CDR3 runs to 15 residues. In germline, CDR1 is SEHNR, CDR2 FQNEAQ (reference sequence). This sequence joins TRBV7-9 and TRBJ2-7; 7 bases map to TRBD2. This clonotype originated in a young man in good health. Some clones in this sample may be carry-over from other donors' samples. The source material was naive CD4+ T cells from PBMCs. The subset was: CD45RA+ positively selected. The CDR3 sequence is CASSRGSPVSYEQYF. CDR3 DNA: TGTGCCAGCAGCCGCGGGAGTCCCGTCTCCTACGAGCAGTACTTC.